The source of this TCR beta chain is a study of blood T cell repertoires in COVID-19. Study-level information: Sources were T cells, B-cell-depleted T cells, or PBMCs; the material itself was cDNA or gDNA.

Per germline, CDR1 WSHSY and CDR2 SAAADI. The V and J ends lost 6 bases and 3 bases, in that order; junction bases with no gene match: 5. The CDR3 has 13 amino acids. Only in-frame clones appear in the TCRdb table, and some are missing; sequencing was by immunoSEQ multiplex PCR. The repertoire holds 110,000 or so clones, about 80% seen once, with less than 20% in the top ten. The rearrangement uses TRBV10-2 and TRBJ2-7, with 7 bases identical to TRBD1. Sample: peripheral blood. This receptor was taken from a woman aged 65 to 85 with acute or convalescent COVID-19. The CDR3 region is CASSGTAYYEQYF. DNA for the CDR3: TGCGCCAGCAGCGGGACAGCCTACTACGAGCAGTACTTC.